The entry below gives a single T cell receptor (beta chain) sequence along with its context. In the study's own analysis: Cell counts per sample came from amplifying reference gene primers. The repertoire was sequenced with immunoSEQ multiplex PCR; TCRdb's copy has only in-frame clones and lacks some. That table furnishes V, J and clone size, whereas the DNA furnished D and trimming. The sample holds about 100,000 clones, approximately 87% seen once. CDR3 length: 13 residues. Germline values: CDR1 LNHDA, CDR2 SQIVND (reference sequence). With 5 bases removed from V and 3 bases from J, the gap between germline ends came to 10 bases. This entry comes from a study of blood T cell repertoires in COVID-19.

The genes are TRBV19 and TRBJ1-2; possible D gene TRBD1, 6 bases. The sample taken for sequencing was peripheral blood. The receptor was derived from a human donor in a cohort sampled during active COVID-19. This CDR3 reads CASSRAGDYGYTF. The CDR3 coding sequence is TGTGCCAGTAGTCGGGCAGGGGACTATGGCTACACCTTC.